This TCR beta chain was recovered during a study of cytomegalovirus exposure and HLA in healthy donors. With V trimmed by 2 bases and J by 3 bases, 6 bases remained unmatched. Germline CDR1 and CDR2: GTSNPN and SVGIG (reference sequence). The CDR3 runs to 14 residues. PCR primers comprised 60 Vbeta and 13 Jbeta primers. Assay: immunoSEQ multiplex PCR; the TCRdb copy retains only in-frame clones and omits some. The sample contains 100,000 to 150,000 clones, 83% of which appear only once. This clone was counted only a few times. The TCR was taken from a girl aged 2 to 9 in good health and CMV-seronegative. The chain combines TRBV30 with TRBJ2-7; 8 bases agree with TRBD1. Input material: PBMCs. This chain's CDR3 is CAWSNGQGYYEQYF. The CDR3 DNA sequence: TGTGCCTGGAGTAATGGACAGGGATACTACGAGCAGTACTTC.